This T cell receptor (beta chain) was captured by sequencing in a study of a mutant IDH1 vaccine in newly diagnosed glioma. Study background: Treated individuals were 62.5% male and roughly 40% female, averaging 40.4 years of age. V12 occurred at week 35 and V13 at week 47. Patients got radiotherapy, temozolomide, or both beforehand, and most got both.

A word on this clone: Its antigen is as yet unknown.

The time point here: week 35, safety follow-up. All doses held 300 ug of mutant IDH1 20-mer peptide, with topical imiquimod. Sequenced by immunoSEQ multiplex PCR; TCRdb stores in-frame clones only, minus some. This repertoire shows about 32,000 clones, roughly 79% found once; its top ten account for about 9.3%. Trimming stripped 10 bases from V and 4 bases from J, with 22 bases between. The CDR3 covers 15 residues. The germline V gene has CDR1 PRHDT and CDR2 FYEKMQ (reference sequence). This TCR came from a woman between 25 and 40 years old with glioma. Some clones in this sample may be carry-over from other donors' samples. The material sequenced was PBMCs, taken from a glioma patient whose treatment included an IDH1 peptide vaccine. The chain joins TRBV13 to TRBJ1-1, with TRBD1 as a possible D gene (6 bases). Written as DNA, the CDR3 is TGTGCCACATCACGTGGAAGGGGGAAAGGCACTGAAGCTTTCTTT. This translates into CATSRGRGKGTEAFF.